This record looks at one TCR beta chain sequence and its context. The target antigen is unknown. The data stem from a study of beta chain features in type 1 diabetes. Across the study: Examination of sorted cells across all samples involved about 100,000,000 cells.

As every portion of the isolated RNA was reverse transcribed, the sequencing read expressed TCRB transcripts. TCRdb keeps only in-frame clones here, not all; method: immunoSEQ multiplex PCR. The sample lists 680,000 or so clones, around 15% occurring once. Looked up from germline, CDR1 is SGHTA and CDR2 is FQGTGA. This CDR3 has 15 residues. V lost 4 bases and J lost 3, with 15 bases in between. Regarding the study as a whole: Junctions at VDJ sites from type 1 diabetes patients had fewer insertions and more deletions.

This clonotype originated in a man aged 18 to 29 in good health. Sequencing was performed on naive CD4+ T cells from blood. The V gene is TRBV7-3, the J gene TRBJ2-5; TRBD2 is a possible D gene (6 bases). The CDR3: CASSSMRGLEETQYF. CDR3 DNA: TGTGCCAGCAGCTCCATGCGGGGATTAGAAGAGACCCAGTACTTC.